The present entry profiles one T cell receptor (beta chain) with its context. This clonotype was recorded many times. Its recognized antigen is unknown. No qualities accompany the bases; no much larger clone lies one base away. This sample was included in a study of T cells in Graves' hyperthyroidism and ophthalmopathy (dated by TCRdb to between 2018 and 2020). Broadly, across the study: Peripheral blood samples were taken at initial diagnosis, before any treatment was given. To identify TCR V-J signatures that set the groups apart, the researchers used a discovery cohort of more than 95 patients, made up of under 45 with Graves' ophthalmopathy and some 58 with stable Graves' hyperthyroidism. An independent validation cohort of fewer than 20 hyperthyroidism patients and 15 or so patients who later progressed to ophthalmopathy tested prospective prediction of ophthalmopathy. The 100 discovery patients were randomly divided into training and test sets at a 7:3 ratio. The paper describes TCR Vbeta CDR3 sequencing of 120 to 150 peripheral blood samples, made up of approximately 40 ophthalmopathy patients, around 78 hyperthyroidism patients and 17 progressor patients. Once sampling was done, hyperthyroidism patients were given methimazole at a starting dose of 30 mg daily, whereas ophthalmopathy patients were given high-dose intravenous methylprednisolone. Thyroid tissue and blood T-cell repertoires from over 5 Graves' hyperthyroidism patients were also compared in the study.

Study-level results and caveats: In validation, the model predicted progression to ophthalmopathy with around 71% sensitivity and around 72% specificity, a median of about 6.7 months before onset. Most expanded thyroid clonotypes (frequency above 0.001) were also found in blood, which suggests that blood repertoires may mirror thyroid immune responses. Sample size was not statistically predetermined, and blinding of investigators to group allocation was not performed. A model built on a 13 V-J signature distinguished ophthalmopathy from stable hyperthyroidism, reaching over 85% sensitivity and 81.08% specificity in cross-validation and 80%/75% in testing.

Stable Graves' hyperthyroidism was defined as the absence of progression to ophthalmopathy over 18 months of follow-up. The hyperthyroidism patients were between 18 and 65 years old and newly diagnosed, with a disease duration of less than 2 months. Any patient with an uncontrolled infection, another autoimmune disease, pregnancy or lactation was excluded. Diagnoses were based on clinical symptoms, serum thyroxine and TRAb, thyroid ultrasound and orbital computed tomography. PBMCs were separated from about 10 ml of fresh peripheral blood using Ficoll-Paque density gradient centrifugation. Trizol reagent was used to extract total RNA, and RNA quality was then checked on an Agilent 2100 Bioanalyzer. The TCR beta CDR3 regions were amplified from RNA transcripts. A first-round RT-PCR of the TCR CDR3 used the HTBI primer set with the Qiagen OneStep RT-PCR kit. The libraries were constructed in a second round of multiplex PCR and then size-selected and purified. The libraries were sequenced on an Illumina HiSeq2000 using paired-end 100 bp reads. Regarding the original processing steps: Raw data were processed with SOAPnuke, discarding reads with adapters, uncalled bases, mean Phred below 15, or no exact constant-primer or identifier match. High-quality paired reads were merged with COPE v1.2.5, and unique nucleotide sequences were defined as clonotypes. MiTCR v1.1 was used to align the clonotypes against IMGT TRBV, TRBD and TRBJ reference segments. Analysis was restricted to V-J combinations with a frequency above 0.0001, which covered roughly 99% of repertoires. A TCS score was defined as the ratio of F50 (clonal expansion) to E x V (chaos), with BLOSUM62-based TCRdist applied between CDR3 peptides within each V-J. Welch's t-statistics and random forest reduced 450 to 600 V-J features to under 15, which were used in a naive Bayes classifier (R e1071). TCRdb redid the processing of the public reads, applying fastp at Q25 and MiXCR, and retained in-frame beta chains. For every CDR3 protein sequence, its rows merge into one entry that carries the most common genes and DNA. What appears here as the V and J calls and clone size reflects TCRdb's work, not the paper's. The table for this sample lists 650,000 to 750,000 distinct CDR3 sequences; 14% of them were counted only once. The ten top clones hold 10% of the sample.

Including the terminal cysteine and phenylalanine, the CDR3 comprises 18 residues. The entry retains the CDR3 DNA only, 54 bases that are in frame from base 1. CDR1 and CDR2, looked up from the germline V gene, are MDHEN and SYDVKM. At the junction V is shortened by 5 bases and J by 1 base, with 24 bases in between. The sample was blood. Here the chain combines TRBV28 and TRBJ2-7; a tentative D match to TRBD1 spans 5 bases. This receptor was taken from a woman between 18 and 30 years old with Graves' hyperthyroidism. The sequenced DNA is TGTGCCAGCAGTCAAACCATTCTCAGGGAAGGGTCTTCCTACGAGCAGTACTTC. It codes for CASSQTILREGSSYEQYF.